This T cell receptor delta chain was profiled in a study of gamma-delta chains in newborns, infants, children. Study information: Microbial exposure reportedly drives polyclonal innate γδ T cell expansion after birth.

TCRdb re-called the reads using CATT. This table has some 3,100 delta-chain clones, 51% appearing once. On this clone: A single base separates this from a much larger clone, so it may be a read error.

This CDR3 contains 23 residues. V lost 2 bases, J lost 0 bases, and 34 bases lay in between. The germline V gene encodes CDR1 TSWWSYY and CDR2 QGS. This sequence joins TRDV1 and TRDJ1, with D perhaps matching TRDD2 or TRDD3 (8 bases each). The specimen was blood. The source of this sequence is a child who received the measles vaccine. CDR3 sequence: CALGEVYPPFLEYWGDYTDKLIF. The CDR3 DNA is TGTGCTCTTGGGGAAGTCTACCCGCCCTTCCTAGAGTACTGGGGGGATTACACCGATAAACTCATCTTT.